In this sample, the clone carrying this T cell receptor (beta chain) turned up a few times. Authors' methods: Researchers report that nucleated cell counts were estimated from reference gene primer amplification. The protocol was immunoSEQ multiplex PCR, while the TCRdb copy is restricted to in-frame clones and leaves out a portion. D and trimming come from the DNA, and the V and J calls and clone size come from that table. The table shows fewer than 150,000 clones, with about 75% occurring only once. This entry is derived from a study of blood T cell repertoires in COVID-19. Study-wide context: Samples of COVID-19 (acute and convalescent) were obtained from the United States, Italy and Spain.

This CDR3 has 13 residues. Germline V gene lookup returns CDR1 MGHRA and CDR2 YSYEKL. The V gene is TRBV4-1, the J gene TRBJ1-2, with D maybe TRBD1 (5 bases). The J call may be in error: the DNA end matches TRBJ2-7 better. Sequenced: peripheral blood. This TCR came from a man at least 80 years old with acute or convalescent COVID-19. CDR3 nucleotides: TGCGCCAGCAGCCCCGAAGGGGTCGCGCGGCAGTACTTC. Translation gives CASSPEGVARQYF.